This entry lists 27 T cell receptor beta chains sequenced from one sample in a study. TCRdb recomputed calls from the RT-PCR reads with MiXCR, one row per CDR3 protein. This table has about 700,000 distinct CDR3 sequences, about 14% appearing once. Sequenced input: memory CD4+ T cells from blood. The receptors stem from a female donor in good health, serving as a healthy control.

The chain recombines TRBV3-1 with TRBJ2-7; possible D gene TRBD2, 6 bases. In germline, CDR1 is LGHDT, CDR2 YNNKEL (reference sequence). V was cut by 0 bases and J by 9 bases, with 12 bases left in between. This CDR3 is built from 13 residues. CDR3 DNA sequence: TGTGCCAGCAGCCAAGATGGGAGGCGGGGGCAGTACTTC. This gives the protein CASSQDGRRGQYF.

The V and J genes are TRBV6-1 and TRBJ2-5, with D possibly matching TRBD1 (5 bases). The CDR3 totals 13 residues. The germline gives CDR1 MNHNS, CDR2 SASEGT. V was trimmed by 3 bases and J by 7 bases, leaving 12 bases between them. Here the CDR3 reads CASSDQGWGTQYF. For the CDR3, the DNA is TGTGCCAGCAGTGACCAGGGATGGGGGACCCAGTACTTC.

This clonotype was detected many times. The junction does not match germline at one end; this may be a read error. J is TRBJ1-1 and V is TRBV5-1; D remains ambiguous. The CDR3 has 12 residues. Germline loops: CDR1 SGHRS, CDR2 YFSETQ. The CDR3 spells CASSLSDTEAFF. Written as DNA, the CDR3 is TGTGCCAGCAGCTTGTCTGACACTGAAGCTTTCTTT.

This clonotype was observed many times. The chain carries TRBV7-2 and TRBJ2-7; maybe TRBD2 (5 bases). Trimming removed 7 bases from V and 0 bases from J, with 13 bases in between. This CDR3 has 14 residues. CDR1 is SGHTA and CDR2 is FQGNSA in the germline V gene. The CDR3: CASTTMGSSYEQYF. The CDR3 nucleotides read TGTGCCAGCACCACAATGGGGAGCTCCTACGAGCAGTACTTC.

The CDR3 spells CSATKAGAEDTQYF. The CDR3 coding sequence is TGCAGTGCTACCAAAGCGGGAGCGGAAGATACGCAGTATTTT. This chain uses TRBV20-1 with TRBJ2-3; 8 positions agree with TRBD2. CDR3 length: 14 residues. The junction had 8 bases not matched to a gene; V was cut back by 4 bases and J by 5 bases. CDR1 is DFQATT, CDR2 SNEGSKA, per germline (reference sequence).

The chain is built from TRBV20-1 and TRBJ2-3, with D tentatively TRBD2 (7 bases). Between the trimmed V and J ends, which lost 4 bases and 5 bases, there was a span of 16 bases. The CDR3 has 14 amino acids. The germline gives CDR1 DFQATT, CDR2 SNEGSKA (reference sequence). This chain's CDR3 is CSANLARGGDTQYF. The CDR3 DNA reads TGCAGTGCTAACCTAGCGAGGGGGGGAGATACGCAGTATTTT.

This clonotype was seen repeatedly, ten times or more. This chain connects TRBV29-1 to TRBJ2-7; tentative D call: TRBD1 (6 bases). V was cut by 6 bases and J by 2 bases, with 17 bases left in between. This CDR3 comprises 14 residues. Germline V gene data show CDR1 as SQVTM and CDR2 as ANQGSEA. The CDR3 region is CSVIEGGTPYEQYF. The CDR3 nucleotides read TGCAGCGTCATTGAAGGTGGGACACCCTACGAGCAGTACTTC.

Here the CDR3 DNA reads TGTGCCAGCAGCTTACAAGGACAGGGGAACACCTTC. This gives the protein CASSLQGQGNTF. The V and J genes are TRBV7-2 and TRBJ1-2; 9 bases line up with TRBD1. Per the germline V gene, CDR1 is SGHTA and CDR2 is FQGNSA. Trimming took 2 bases from V and 12 from J; bases not matched to a gene: 4. The CDR3 runs to 12 residues.

This clonotype came up a few times. V and J are TRBV10-1 and TRBJ2-1, with D maybe TRBD1 (5 bases). The germline V gene has CDR1 WNHNN and CDR2 SYGVQD (reference sequence). V shed 10 bases and J shed 5 bases, with 12 bases lying between them. CDR3 length: 12 amino acids. For the CDR3, the DNA is TGCGCCACCGCGACAGAGAACAATGAGCAGTTCTTC. This gives the protein CATATENNEQFF.

This clonotype showed up just a few times. J is TRBJ2-2 and V is TRBV28, with a possible D match to TRBD2 (6 bases). V shed 5 bases and J shed 2 bases, with 15 bases lying between them. Germline values: CDR1 MDHEN, CDR2 SYDVKM. This CDR3 is 16 amino acids long. CDR3 sequence reads: CASSPGGTTNTGELFF. In nucleotides, the CDR3 is TGTGCCAGCAGTCCCGGGGGAACCACTAACACCGGGGAGCTGTTTTTT.

DNA of the CDR3: TGCAGCGTTGGATTCGGGCCTACGGGGACAGATACGCAGTATTTT. Its translation is CSVGFGPTGTDTQYF. The chain couples TRBV29-1 to TRBJ2-3; maybe TRBD2 (5 bases). Looked up from germline, CDR1 is SQVTM and CDR2 is ANQGSEA. This CDR3 has 15 residues. Deletions cut 4 bases from V and 3 bases from J, with 17 bases between.

This clonotype was found a few times. The gene calls are TRBV4-3 and TRBJ2-3, with 10 bases identical to TRBD2. Germline values: CDR1 LGHNA, CDR2 YSLEER. The V segment lost 3 bases and the J segment 1 base; nucleotides outside the gene matches: 4. The CDR3 has 16 residues. The CDR3: CASSHISGGRTDTQYF. For the CDR3, the DNA is TGCGCCAGCAGCCATATTAGCGGGGGGCGCACAGATACGCAGTATTTT.

This clonotype has a handful of counts. The CDR3 sequence: CASSQGGTNTDTQYF. The CDR3 nucleotides read TGCGCCAGCAGCCAAGGAGGGACTAACACAGATACGCAGTATTTT. V usage is TRBV4-1 and J usage is TRBJ2-3, with TRBD2 matching over 7 bases. The CDR3 totals 15 residues. V lost 1 base, J lost 2 bases, and 3 bases stayed unmatched. Germline V gene data show CDR1 as MGHRA and CDR2 as YSYEKL.

This rearrangement joins TRBV5-6 to TRBJ2-5, with D maybe TRBD1 (5 bases). CDR3 size: 15 residues. Germline-derived CDR1 and CDR2 are SGHDT and YYEEEE. The V end was cut by 3 bases, the J end by 2 bases, with 14 bases between. The CDR3 nucleotides read TGTGCCAGCAGCTCGACTTGGGGCAAACAAGAGACCCAGTACTTC. Protein product: CASSSTWGKQETQYF.

This clonotype was observed a few times. The genes are TRBV13 and TRBJ2-7, with D maybe TRBD2 (7 bases). Between the trimmed V and J ends, which lost 6 bases and 0 bases, there was a span of 24 bases. The CDR3 length is 18 residues. Germline lookup yields CDR1 PRHDT and CDR2 FYEKMQ (reference sequence). The CDR3: CASSNLQGGAPSSYEQYF. The DNA for the CDR3 is TGTGCCAGCAGTAACCTACAAGGGGGGGCCCCTAGCTCCTACGAGCAGTACTTC.

This clonotype has just a few counts. This chain links TRBV4-3 with TRBJ1-4; D remains unclear. Germline values: CDR1 LGHNA, CDR2 YSLEER. The CDR3 runs to 14 residues. V lost 5 bases to trimming and J lost 8 bases, with 15 bases between them. Here the CDR3 reads CASSYLGHDEKLFF. DNA for the CDR3: TGCGCCAGCAGCTACTTAGGGCATGACGAAAAACTGTTTTTT.

This clonotype turned up a few times. The V and J genes are TRBV6-6 and TRBJ1-3, with TRBD1 identical over 9 bases. Germline CDR1 is MNHNY and CDR2 is SVGAGI (reference sequence). With V trimmed by 7 bases and J by 3 bases, 10 bases remained unmatched. The length of the CDR3 is 16 residues. The CDR3 sequence is CASNPTDRGDGNTIYF. The DNA for the CDR3 is TGTGCCAGCAACCCGACCGACAGGGGGGATGGAAACACCATATATTTT.

This clonotype has at least ten counts. The DNA for the CDR3 is TGCAGTGCTAGGTGGGGCTCCCTAGTATACGAGCAGTACTTC. Translated, it gives CSARWGSLVYEQYF. This sequence joins TRBV20-1 and TRBJ2-7; D possibly corresponds to TRBD1 (5 bases). The CDR3 has 14 residues. Germline CDR1 DFQATT, CDR2 SNEGSKA (reference sequence). Trimming took 3 bases from V and 4 from J, leaving 16 bases between them.

The J gene is TRBJ1-1, the V gene TRBV6-2 or TRBV6-3; a weak D match, TRBD1 (6 bases). The CDR3 runs to 15 residues. V was pared by 5 bases and J by 4 bases, with 17 bases between. Germline V gene lookup returns CDR1 MNHEY and CDR2 SVGEGT. Written as DNA, the CDR3 is TGTGCCAGCAGTCCTGGGGGCCCTCCGGGCACTGAAGCTTTCTTT. It encodes CASSPGGPPGTEAFF.

A few counts support this clonotype. The chain is built from TRBV19 and TRBJ2-1; 10 bases are shared with TRBD2. J was trimmed by 9 bases and V by 3 bases; bases with no gene match: 11. CDR3 length: 16 residues. CDR1 and CDR2 from the germline V gene are LNHDA and SQIVND (reference sequence). This CDR3 reads CASSILVASGSTEQFF. In nucleotides, the CDR3 is TGTGCCAGTAGTATCTTGGTGGCTAGCGGGAGTACTGAGCAGTTCTTC.

This clonotype was counted a few times. This chain connects TRBV7-9 to TRBJ2-2; D remains unclear. The CDR3 covers 14 residues. V was trimmed by 5 bases and J by 4 bases, leaving 11 bases between them. Germline V lookup: CDR1 SEHNR, CDR2 FQNEAQ (reference sequence). The chain's CDR3 is CASSPDYSTGELFF. The DNA of the CDR3 is TGTGCCAGCAGCCCCGATTATTCCACCGGGGAGCTGTTTTTT.

This chain uses TRBV10-3 with TRBJ2-3, with D possibly matching TRBD2 (5 bases). Trimming left V 0 bases short and J 3 bases short, with 10 bases between. The germline V gene encodes CDR1 ENHRY and CDR2 SYGVKD. CDR3 length: 15 residues. As DNA, the CDR3 is TGTGCCATCAGTGAGTCTAGCGTTGTAACAGATACGCAGTATTTT. This gives the protein CAISESSVVTDTQYF.

This clonotype was counted between two and nine times. The chain has TRBV3-1 and TRBJ1-1, with D maybe TRBD1 (6 bases). Germline V gene lookup returns CDR1 LGHDT and CDR2 YNNKEL (reference sequence). This CDR3 spans 14 amino acids. Between the trimmed V and J ends, which lost 3 bases and 7 bases, there was a span of 15 bases. CDR3 loop: CASSQGAHRYEAFF. Here the CDR3 DNA reads TGTGCCAGCAGCCAGGGGGCCCACAGGTATGAAGCTTTCTTT.

Worth noting for this clonotype: It may be a read error: a sequence one base away is much more abundant. V and J are TRBV29-1 and TRBJ2-1; 10 bases line up with TRBD2. V lost 6 bases to trimming and J lost 2 bases; unmatched junction nucleotides: 4. The CDR3 is made up of 14 amino acids. Per the germline V gene, CDR1 is SQVTM and CDR2 is ANQGSEA. In DNA form, the CDR3 reads TGCAGCGTATGGACTAGCGGTACCTACAATGAGCAGTTCTTC. Its protein product is CSVWTSGTYNEQFF.

This clonotype was counted a few times. J is TRBJ1-6 and V is TRBV5-1; perhaps TRBD1 as D (5 bases). Trimming took 0 bases from V and 10 from J, leaving 8 bases between them. The CDR3 contains 13 residues. Germline CDR1 reads SGHRS; CDR2 reads YFSETQ. In DNA, the CDR3 is TGCGCCAGCAGCTTGGTTCAGGGATCACCCCTCCACTTT. This codes for CASSLVQGSPLHF. Drawing the rest from reference TRBV5-1 and TRBJ1-6, the complete variable domain is KAGVTQTPRYLIKTRGQQVTLSCSPISGHRSVSWYQQTPGQGLQFLFEYFSETQRNKGNFPGRFSGRQFSNSRSEMNVSTLELGDSALYLCASSLVQGSPLHFGNGTRLTVT.

The CDR3 reads CASSGRGLLEETQYF. The CDR3 DNA reads TGTGCCAGCAGTGGGCGGGGACTTTTGGAAGAGACCCAGTACTTC. The rearrangement joins TRBV25-1 to TRBJ2-5; D may be TRBD2 (6 bases). The CDR3 loop spans 15 amino acids. V dropped 4 bases and J dropped 3 bases, with 15 bases sitting between them. Germline-derived CDR1 and CDR2 are MGHDK and SYGVNS. Looking up the rest from reference TRBV25-1 and TRBJ2-5 gives the full variable domain: EADIYQTPRYLVIGTGKKITLECSQTMGHDKMYWYQQDPGMELHLIHYSYGVNSTEKGDLSSESTVSRIRTEHFPLTLESARPSHTSQYLCASSGRGLLEETQYFGPGTRLLVL.

A few counts support this clonotype. In nucleotides, the CDR3 is TGCGCCAGCAGCCTAAGGGGTACCGGGGGTTGGTCCTACAATGAGCAGTTCTTC. The encoded protein is CASSLRGTGGWSYNEQFF. V usage is TRBV23-1 and J usage is TRBJ2-1; D possibly corresponds to TRBD2 (6 bases). TRBV23-1 falls under the ORF class, with uncertain function. V shed 6 bases and J shed 1 base, with 22 bases lying between them. This CDR3 comprises 18 residues.